A single sample gave rise to the 9 T cell receptor beta chains below, sequenced in a study of a mutant IDH1 vaccine in newly diagnosed glioma. Described time point: week 35, safety follow-up. The content of each vaccine dose was 300 ug of mutant IDH1 20-mer peptide, and topical imiquimod accompanied it. Method: immunoSEQ multiplex PCR; TCRdb's copy keeps in-frame clones and lacks some. The table includes tens of thousands of clones, around 84% detected once. These TCRs' antigens remain unknown. The sequencing used PBMCs, collected from a glioma patient whose treatment included an IDH1 peptide vaccine. The receptor set was obtained from a man aged 30 to 39 with glioma.

V and J are TRBV6-4 and TRBJ2-2; 8 bases match TRBD2. Unmatched junction bases numbered 2, after V lost 0 bases and J lost 5 bases. CDR3 length: 15 amino acids. Per germline, CDR1 MRHNA and CDR2 SNTAGT. CDR3 sequence (DNA): TGTGCCAGCAGTGACTCGACTAGCGAGACCGGGGAGCTGTTTTTT. Encoded protein: CASSDSTSETGELFF.

In its sample, this clone was seen once. The rearrangement joins TRBV19 to TRBJ1-5, with TRBD1 as a possible D gene (6 bases). V was pared by 5 bases and J by 4 bases, with 15 bases between. Looked up from germline, CDR1 is LNHDA and CDR2 is SQIVND (reference sequence). The CDR3 is 15 amino acids. DNA of the CDR3: TGTGCCAGTAGTGCAGGGGCGGCTGAGAATCAGCCCCAGCATTTT. This encodes CASSAGAAENQPQHF.

CDR3 DNA sequence: TGTGCCAGCAGTGCTGACCAGGCCAAGCAGTACTTC. This codes for CASSADQAKQYF. This chain joins TRBV2 and TRBJ2-7; D unresolved. V was pared by 4 bases and J by 8 bases, with 12 bases between. CDR3 length: 12 amino acids. Germline V lookup: CDR1 SNHLY, CDR2 FYNNEI.

The chain links TRBV7-6 to TRBJ1-3, with D unclear. Per germline, CDR1 SGHVS and CDR2 FNYEAQ. This CDR3 has 13 amino acids. V was shortened by 11 bases and J by 6 bases, with 17 bases between the two germline ends. In DNA form, the CDR3 reads TGTGCCTATTCCCGTCCGGGTTCAAACACCATATATTTT. Its translation is CAYSRPGSNTIYF.

The chain carries TRBV18 and TRBJ1-5; possibly TRBD1 for D (6 bases). Germline V gene sequence: CDR1 KGHSH, CDR2 LQKENI. V shed 3 bases and J shed 4 bases, with 13 bases lying between them. This CDR3 has 15 amino acids. This chain's CDR3 is CASSPIGQKNQPQHF. The CDR3 bases are TGTGCCAGCTCACCCATCGGACAGAAAAATCAGCCCCAGCATTTT.

This clone was found once. The genes are TRBV10-2 and TRBJ1-1; a weak D match, TRBD1 (6 bases). The CDR3 totals 14 residues. Trimming stripped 2 bases from V and 1 base from J, with 8 bases between. The germline V gene has CDR1 WSHSY and CDR2 SAAADI. CDR3 nucleotides: TGCGCCAGCAGTGAGACAGGGAAGAACACTGAAGCTTTCTTT. Encoded protein: CASSETGKNTEAFF.

This clone was seen only a few times. The chain recombines TRBV10-3 with TRBJ2-4; no definite D call. CDR3 length: 12 residues. Germline V gives CDR1 ENHRY, CDR2 SYGVKD. Between the trimmed V and J ends, which lost 3 bases and 6 bases, there was a span of 6 bases. CDR3 in DNA: TGTGCCATCAGTGAAACCCTAAACATTCAGTACTTC. It specifies CAISETLNIQYF.

The gene calls are TRBV4-1 and TRBJ2-1; 10 nucleotides align to TRBD2. Losses at the gene ends were 0 bases for V and 6 bases for J; bases not matched to a gene: 8. The CDR3 consists of 17 residues. Germline V lookup: CDR1 MGHRA, CDR2 YSYEKL. As DNA, the CDR3 is TGCGCCAGCAGCCAAGATCGTGAACTAGCGGGGCCCAATGAGCAGTTCTTC. Its translation: CASSQDRELAGPNEQFF.

This clone was detected a few times. The chain is built from TRBV30 and TRBJ1-1, with D possibly TRBD1 on 5 matching bases. CDR1 and CDR2 from the germline V gene are GTSNPN and SVGIG (reference sequence). With 0 bases removed from V and 6 bases from J, the gap between germline ends came to 11 bases. The CDR3 covers 13 residues. As DNA, the CDR3 is TGTGCCTGGAGTGTCGGGGCGGCGGCTGAAGCTTTCTTT. Amino acid sequence: CAWSVGAAAEAFF.